This T cell receptor (beta chain) was identified during a study of Tregs in tolerant kidney transplant recipients. CD4+CD25+CD127- Tregs, CD4+CD25- non-Tregs, CD4 and CD8 cells were sorted. Note on this clone: Antigen unknown.

Data came from immunoSEQ multiplex PCR; TCRdb stores just in-frame clones and leaves some out. The data hold some 65,000 clones, with 84% observed a single time. Study-wide findings and caveats: Expanding Tregs on activated donor B cells appeared to best identify donor-specific TCRbeta clones. Findings come from small patient numbers and require larger validation. Biological reproducibility was not directly addressed in this study.

Sequenced: CD4+ T cells from blood. The TCR was taken from a human donor in good health.

The CDR3 region is CASRKLAGVETQYF. The CDR3 coding sequence is TGTGCCAGCAGGAAACTAGCGGGGGTGGAGACCCAGTACTTC. V is TRBV2 and J is TRBJ2-5; 11 bases line up with TRBD2. The CDR3 covers 14 residues. Germline V lookup: CDR1 SNHLY, CDR2 FYNNEI. The ends lost 6 bases at V and 5 bases at J; junction bases unmatched: 5.